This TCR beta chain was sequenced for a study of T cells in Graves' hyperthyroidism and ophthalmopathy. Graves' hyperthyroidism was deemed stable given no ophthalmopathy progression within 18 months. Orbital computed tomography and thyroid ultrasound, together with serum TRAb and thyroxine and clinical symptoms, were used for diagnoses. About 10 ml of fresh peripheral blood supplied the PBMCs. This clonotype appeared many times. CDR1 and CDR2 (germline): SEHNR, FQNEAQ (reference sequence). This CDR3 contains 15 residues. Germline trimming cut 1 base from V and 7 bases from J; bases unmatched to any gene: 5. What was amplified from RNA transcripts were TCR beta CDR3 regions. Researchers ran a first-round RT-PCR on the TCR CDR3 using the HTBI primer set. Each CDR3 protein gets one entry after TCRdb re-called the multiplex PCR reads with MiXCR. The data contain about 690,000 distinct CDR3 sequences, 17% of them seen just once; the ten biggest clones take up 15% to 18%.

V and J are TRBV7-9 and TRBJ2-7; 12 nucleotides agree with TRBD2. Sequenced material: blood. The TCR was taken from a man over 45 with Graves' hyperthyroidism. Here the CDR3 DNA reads TGTGCCAGCAGCTTAGGACTAGCGGGAGTAGGGGAGCAGTACTTC. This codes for CASSLGLAGVGEQYF.